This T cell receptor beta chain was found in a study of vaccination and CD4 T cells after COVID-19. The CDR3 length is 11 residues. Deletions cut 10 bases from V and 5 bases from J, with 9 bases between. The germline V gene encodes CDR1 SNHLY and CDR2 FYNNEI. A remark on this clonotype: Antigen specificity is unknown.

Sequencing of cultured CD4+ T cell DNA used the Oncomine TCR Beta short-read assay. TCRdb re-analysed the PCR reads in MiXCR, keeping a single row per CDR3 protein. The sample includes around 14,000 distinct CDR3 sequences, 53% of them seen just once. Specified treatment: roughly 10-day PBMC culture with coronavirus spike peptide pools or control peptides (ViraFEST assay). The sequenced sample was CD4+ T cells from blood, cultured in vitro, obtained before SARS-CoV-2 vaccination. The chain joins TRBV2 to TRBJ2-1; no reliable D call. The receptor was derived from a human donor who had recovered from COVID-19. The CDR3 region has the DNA TGTGCCACAGGATTCCACAATGAGCAGTTCTTC. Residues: CATGFHNEQFF.